The clone carrying this T cell receptor beta chain was counted between two and nine times. Its target is unknown. Germline-derived CDR1 and CDR2 are SGHKS and YYEKEE (reference sequence). CDR3 length equals 14 residues. Trimming left V 1 base short and J 8 bases short, with 13 bases between. TCRdb used MiXCR to reprocess the reads, holding one entry per CDR3 protein. The sample contains some 180,000 distinct CDR3 sequences, 8% to 10% of which appear only once. This sample was taken from a study of T cell repertoires in cytomegalovirus infection. Study context: Indications came from public TCR beta signatures; they pointed to CMV infection and to a matching HLA type.

General observations from the study: Cumulative frequency of public TCR beta families picked out carriers of CMV plus the relevant HLA. CMV-specific TCR beta clonotypes restricted by HLA-C dominated the ex vivo response.

The chain carries TRBV5-5 and TRBJ1-5; weak D call: TRBD1 (6 bases). The specimen was PBMCs. This clonotype was obtained from a human donor in good health (CMV status not recorded). Some clones in this sample may be carry-over from other donors' samples. The CDR3 DNA reads as TGTGCCAGCAGCTTGTCCGGGGGCCGGGAGCCCCAGCATTTT. Amino acid sequence: CASSLSGGREPQHF.